What follows are 16 T cell receptor beta chains derived from one specimen sequenced in a study of CD8 T cells in ankylosing spondylitis. Study-wide results and caveats: Characteristic, it appeared, of ankylosing spondylitis blood was a TCR beta motif of eight or nine highly homologous variants.

One entry per CDR3 protein, called by TCRdb with MiXCR from the 5' RACE reads. The sample gives more than 600,000 distinct CDR3 sequences, over 15% of which show up once; 15% to 20% is in the top ten. Antigens of these TCRs are unknown. The sample comprised blood, either unsorted or a sorted T cell fraction (not recorded which). These receptor sequences come from a male donor with ankylosing spondylitis.

This clonotype has more than one count but fewer than ten. The chain is built from TRBV5-1 and TRBJ2-7; D is unresolved. This CDR3 region has 12 residues. The V gene lost 4 bases and the J gene lost 6 bases, with 11 bases spanning the gap. CDR1 and CDR2 from the germline V gene are SGHRS and YFSETQ. Written as DNA, the CDR3 is TGCGCCAGCAGCATGAGCGAATCCGAGCAGTACTTC. This gives the protein CASSMSESEQYF.

In this sample, this clonotype turned up a few times. An end of the junction differs from the germline gene, which may be a read error. The V call is TRBV15, the J call TRBJ2-6; perhaps TRBD1 as D (6 bases). Per germline, CDR1 LNHNV and CDR2 YYDKDF (reference sequence). The CDR3 consists of 16 residues. The DNA of the CDR3 is TGTGCCACCTCGGAAAGTGGGGACACTGGAGCCAACGTCCTGACTTTC. This sequence encodes CATSESGDTGANVLTF.

This clonotype was detected many times. The CDR3 region is CASSPPEGEQFF. As DNA, the CDR3 is TGTGCCAGCAGTCCTCCTGAGGGGGAGCAGTTCTTC. The J gene is TRBJ2-1, the V gene TRBV12-3 or TRBV12-4; D may be TRBD1 or TRBD2 (5 bases each). This CDR3 contains 12 residues. The ends were cut back, 5 bases at V and 10 bases at J, with 12 bases in the middle.

This clonotype was picked up a small number of times. CDR3 DNA sequence: TGTGCCAGCAGTCCCACCGGGACAGGGGGTTCACCCCTCCACTTT. Encoded protein: CASSPTGTGGSPLHF. This chain uses TRBV12-3 or TRBV12-4 with TRBJ1-6, with 11 bases fitting TRBD1. J lost 9 bases, V lost 5 bases, and 6 bases had no gene match. This CDR3 comprises 15 residues.

This clonotype was picked up a small number of times. The genes are TRBV30 and TRBJ2-2, with 9 nucleotides matching TRBD2. V lost 4 bases and J lost 1; bases outside the gene matches: 1. This CDR3 spans 14 amino acids. The germline V gene has CDR1 GTSNPN and CDR2 SVGIG (reference sequence). CDR3 sequence (DNA): TGTGCCTGGAATAGCGGGGGGAACACCGGGGAGCTGTTTTTT. Translating gives CAWNSGGNTGELFF.

This clonotype was observed a handful of times. The chain uses TRBV27 and TRBJ2-2; possibly TRBD1 for D (6 bases). This CDR3 is 15 amino acids long. Germline V CDR1 and CDR2: MNHEY, SMNVEV (reference sequence). Trimming pared 5 bases from V and 6 bases from J, leaving 16 bases between. The CDR3 nucleotides are TGTGCCAGCAGTCGAACCCGGGACATAGCCGGGGAGCTGTTTTTT. Translation gives CASSRTRDIAGELFF.

The rearrangement uses TRBV27 and TRBJ2-4; D is unclear. The germline V gene encodes CDR1 MNHEY and CDR2 SMNVEV (reference sequence). This CDR3 spans 14 amino acids. V shed 0 bases and J shed 6 bases, with 9 bases lying between them. In nucleotides, the CDR3 is TGTGCCAGCAGTTTATCGGCCAGCTTAAACATTCAGTACTTC. Its protein product is CASSLSASLNIQYF.

A few counts support this clonotype. The genes are TRBV11-2 and TRBJ2-7, with unresolved D. The V gene's germline CDR1 is SGHAT and CDR2 FQNNGV. The CDR3 is 12 amino acids. Deletions cut 1 base from V and 5 bases from J, with 6 bases between. CDR3 nucleotides: TGTGCCAGCAGCTTAGCGGGCCACGAGCAGTACTTC. Translation gives CASSLAGHEQYF.

This clonotype was detected only a few times. The chain uses TRBV10-3 and TRBJ2-3, with D uncertain. The CDR3 is 16 amino acids. Germline V gene lookup returns CDR1 ENHRY and CDR2 SYGVKD. The V end was cut by 1 base, the J end by 6 bases, with 17 bases between. CDR3 residues: CAISEYSFGPQDTQYF. The CDR3 nucleotides are TGTGCCATCAGTGAGTATTCGTTTGGCCCGCAGGATACGCAGTATTTT.

This clonotype was recorded a few times. The chain links TRBV29-1 to TRBJ2-1; 7 bases map to TRBD2. V lost 7 bases and J lost 5; bases outside the gene matches: 5. CDR3 length: 12 amino acids. The V gene's germline CDR1 is SQVTM and CDR2 ANQGSEA. Written as DNA, the CDR3 is TGCAGCGCCGGGAGGATCGACAATGAGCAGTTCTTC. It encodes CSAGRIDNEQFF.

The chain links TRBV27 to TRBJ2-7; TRBD1 might be the D (6 bases). CDR1 MNHEY and CDR2 SMNVEV come from the germline V gene (reference sequence). The V end was cut by 2 bases, the J end by 3 bases, with 11 bases between. The length of the CDR3 is 14 residues. Written as DNA, the CDR3 is TGTGCCAGCAGTTTACGTTGGACAGACTACGAGCAGTACTTC. This translates into CASSLRWTDYEQYF.

The chain recombines TRBV27 with TRBJ2-2; TRBD2 matches 11 bases. Germline assignment: CDR1 MNHEY and CDR2 SMNVEV (reference sequence). V shed 5 bases, J shed 6 bases, and the junction held 2 bases outside the gene matches. This CDR3 has 14 residues. In DNA form, the CDR3 reads TGTGCCAGCAGTCCGACTAGCGGGGCCGGGGAGCTGTTTTTT. Translation gives CASSPTSGAGELFF.

This clonotype showed up just a few times. This chain connects TRBV18 to TRBJ1-1, with D hard to call. From germline, CDR1 is KGHSH and CDR2 LQKENI. This CDR3 spans 13 amino acids. V dropped 0 bases and J dropped 2 bases, with 4 bases sitting between them. Here the CDR3 reads CASSPPENTEAFF. As DNA, the CDR3 is TGTGCCAGCTCACCACCGGAAAACACTGAAGCTTTCTTT.

Only a few counts were recorded for this clonotype. The chain carries TRBV24-1 and TRBJ2-1, with 14 bases aligning to TRBD2. The CDR3 loop spans 16 amino acids. CDR1 is KGHDR, CDR2 SFDVKD, per germline. With V trimmed by 3 bases and J by 7 bases, 4 bases remained unmatched. The CDR3 region has the DNA TGTGCCACCAGTGATCTCGGGACTAGCGGGAGTAATGAGCAGTTCTTC. This translates into CATSDLGTSGSNEQFF.

The table lists this clonotype with a few counts. The V gene is TRBV7-2, the J gene TRBJ2-3, with 10 bases lining up with TRBD2. This CDR3 comprises 17 residues. Germline V gene sequence: CDR1 SGHTA, CDR2 FQGNSA. V trimming: 2 bases; J trimming: 1 base; junction bases outside the gene matches: 6. The DNA for the CDR3 is TGTGCCAGCAGCTTATTAGTCAGCGGGAGGGGCACAGATACGCAGTATTTT. This encodes CASSLLVSGRGTDTQYF.

This chain links TRBV12-3 or TRBV12-4 with TRBJ1-3; 7 bases align to TRBD1. The CDR3 consists of 20 residues. Trimming took 5 bases from V and 3 from J; bases not matched to a gene: 22. CDR3 DNA: TGTGCCAGCAGTCTAAACTCTTTCGGACAGGTTATCATCTATGGAAACACCATATATTTT. Encoded protein: CASSLNSFGQVIIYGNTIYF.